These 18 T cell receptor beta chains share one sample of origin, sequenced in a study of type 1 regulatory T cells. Their antigen targets remain unknown. One entry per CDR3 protein results from TCRdb running MiXCR on the reads. The repertoire holds some 20,000 distinct CDR3 sequences, with around half as singletons. The sequenced material came from cultured T cells, either the whole culture or a sorted T cell fraction (not recorded which). All receptors come from a human donor in good health.

This clonotype was detected only a few times. V gene TRBV3-1 combines with J gene TRBJ1-6, with D possibly matching TRBD1 (6 bases). This CDR3 contains 15 residues. CDR1 and CDR2 (germline): LGHDT, YNNKEL (reference sequence). Trimming stripped 7 bases from V and 7 bases from J, with 17 bases between. The CDR3 nucleotides are TGTGCCAGCACCCACGCGGGCAGGGGAAATTCACCCCTCCACTTT. Translating it yields CASTHAGRGNSPLHF. Together with reference TRBV3-1 and TRBJ1-6, the CDR3 gives the full variable domain: DTAVSQTPKYLVTQMGNDKSIKCEQNLGHDTMYWYKQDSKKFLKIMFSYNNKELIINETVPNRFSPKSPDKAHLNLHINSLELGDSAVYFCASTHAGRGNSPLHFGNGTRLTVT.

This rearrangement joins TRBV6-2 or TRBV6-3 to TRBJ2-7; 7 bases agree with TRBD1. V shed 7 bases, J shed 2 bases, and the junction held 14 bases outside the gene matches. The CDR3 has 16 residues. Germline loops: CDR1 MNHEY, CDR2 SVGEGT. CDR3 amino acids: CASIVAPGQHTYEQYF. The CDR3 DNA reads as TGTGCCAGCATTGTAGCCCCGGGACAGCATACCTACGAGCAGTACTTC.

The chain recombines TRBV15 with TRBJ2-1; tentatively, D is TRBD1 or TRBD2 (6 bases each). The germline V and J ends were trimmed by 0 bases and 7 bases, with 19 bases remaining between them. The CDR3 totals 17 residues. Germline V gene data show CDR1 as LNHNV and CDR2 as YYDKDF (reference sequence). For the CDR3, the DNA is TGTGCCACCAGCAGAGATAGAAGGGGGGCCTTTTGGAATGAGCAGTTCTTC. Protein product: CATSRDRRGAFWNEQFF.

This clonotype was observed a handful of times. The chain is built from TRBV28 and TRBJ1-4; weak D call: TRBD1 (5 bases). V lost 7 bases to trimming and J lost 8 bases, with 14 bases between them. The CDR3 is 13 amino acids. Germline CDR1 reads MDHEN; CDR2 reads SYDVKM. CDR3 DNA sequence: TGTGCCAGCACTGGAGGGGCTGGGGAAAAACTGTTTTTT. As protein: CASTGGAGEKLFF.

This clonotype was counted between two and nine times. J is TRBJ2-2 and V is TRBV4-2; D uncertain. The CDR3 sequence is 12 residues long. Looked up from germline, CDR1 is LGHNA and CDR2 is YNFKEQ. The V end was cut by 4 bases, the J end by 10 bases, with 10 bases between. In DNA, the CDR3 is TGTGCCAGCAGCCCCCACACCCAGGAGCTGTTTTTT. Its protein product is CASSPHTQELFF.

The CDR3, as DNA: TGTGCCAGCAGCAACCGGGACAGTCTTTTGAGATACGAGCAGTACTTC. It specifies CASSNRDSLLRYEQYF. The chain joins TRBV3-1 to TRBJ2-7; TRBD1 matches 7 bases. Germline V gives CDR1 LGHDT, CDR2 YNNKEL (reference sequence). After removal of 5 bases from V and 4 bases from J, the junction contained 14 bases not matched to a gene. The CDR3 loop spans 16 amino acids.

This clonotype ranks as medium-sized (0.01 to 0.1%). V gene TRBV4-2 combines with J gene TRBJ2-4; a possible D gene is TRBD2 (5 bases). From germline, CDR1 is LGHNA and CDR2 YNFKEQ. Trimming shortened V by 3 bases and J by 8 bases, and 17 bases separated the two germline ends. The CDR3 has 15 residues. The CDR3 loop reads CASSQDPLEMDIQYF. The CDR3 nucleotides read TGTGCCAGCAGCCAGGACCCACTAGAGATGGACATTCAGTACTTC.

This clonotype was seen a few times. The V and J genes are TRBV18 and TRBJ2-5, with a possible D match to TRBD1 (7 bases). CDR3 size: 18 residues. Germline values: CDR1 KGHSH, CDR2 LQKENI. V lost 7 bases and J 5 bases, leaving 29 bases between the germline ends. The CDR3: CASYQTLTTTGRKETQYF. The CDR3 coding sequence is TGTGCCAGCTACCAAACTTTAACAACGACAGGGAGGAAGGAGACCCAGTACTTC. Full variable domain (outside the CDR3, taken from reference TRBV18 and TRBJ2-5): NAGVMQNPRHLVRRRGQEARLRCSPMKGHSHVYWYRQLPEEGLKFMVYLQKENIIDESGMPKERFSAEFPKEGPSILRIQQVVRGDSAAYFCASYQTLTTTGRKETQYFGPGTRLLVL.

In its sample, this clonotype was seen many times. The chain carries TRBV7-2 and TRBJ2-1; 9 nucleotides agree with TRBD2. Trimming at V came to 0 bases and at J to 7 bases, leaving 10 bases not matched to a gene. The CDR3 has 17 residues. Germline V gene sequence: CDR1 SGHTA, CDR2 FQGNSA. The CDR3 protein is CASSLAASRGGFNEQFF. CDR3 DNA: TGTGCCAGCAGCTTAGCCGCGTCGCGGGGGGGATTTAATGAGCAGTTCTTC. The variable domain in full, with the rest retrieved from reference TRBV7-2 and TRBJ2-1, is GAGVSQSPSNKVTEKGKDVELRCDPISGHTALYWYRQSLGQGLEFLIYFQGNSAPDKSGLPSDRFSAERTGGSVSTLTIQRTQQEDSAVYLCASSLAASRGGFNEQFFGPGTRLTVL.

This clonotype is categorized as large. The chain couples TRBV10-3 to TRBJ2-3, with D uncertain. Trimming took 8 bases from V and 2 from J, leaving 14 bases between them. There are 14 residues in the CDR3. Germline-derived CDR1 and CDR2 are ENHRY and SYGVKD. The CDR3, as DNA: TGTGCCATCGGACGTGCGAGCGACACAGATACGCAGTATTTT. It encodes CAIGRASDTDTQYF.

CDR3 region: CASTGGWSTEAFF. The CDR3 DNA sequence: TGTGCCAGCACGGGGGGCTGGAGCACTGAAGCTTTCTTT. V is TRBV25-1 and J is TRBJ1-1; possible D gene TRBD1, 6 bases. The CDR3 runs to 13 residues. Trimming took 7 bases from V and 4 from J, leaving 13 bases between them. CDR1 is MGHDK and CDR2 is SYGVNS in the germline V gene.

By proportion, this clonotype is medium-sized. The chain couples TRBV2 to TRBJ1-4; the D gene is possibly TRBD1 (6 bases). The CDR3 contains 15 residues. Germline CDR1 and CDR2: SNHLY and FYNNEI. Trimming stripped 6 bases from V and 0 bases from J, with 11 bases between. CDR3 region: CASRPQGSTNEKLFF. CDR3 DNA: TGTGCCAGCAGACCACAGGGATCAACTAATGAAAAACTGTTTTTT.

The chain combines TRBV7-9 with TRBJ2-7; D may be TRBD2 (6 bases). The germline V gene encodes CDR1 SEHNR and CDR2 FQNEAQ (reference sequence). This CDR3 is built from 15 residues. V was trimmed by 1 base and J by 0 bases, leaving 10 bases between them. The CDR3 here is CASSLGRGSSYEQYF. The CDR3 DNA sequence: TGTGCCAGCAGCTTAGGGAGGGGCAGCTCCTACGAGCAGTACTTC. Drawing the rest from reference TRBV7-9 and TRBJ2-7, the complete variable domain is DTGVSQNPRHKITKRGQNVTFRCDPISEHNRLYWYRQTLGQGPEFLTYFQNEAQLEKSRLLSDRFSAERPKGSFSTLEIQRTEQGDSAMYLCASSLGRGSSYEQYFGPGTRLTVT.

V usage is TRBV27 and J usage is TRBJ1-1; D gene ambiguous. This CDR3 is 15 amino acids long. V lost 8 bases and J lost 1, with 17 bases in between. Germline CDR1 is MNHEY and CDR2 is SMNVEV (reference sequence). The CDR3: CASGNLERRNTEAFF. The CDR3 DNA follows: TGTGCCAGCGGAAATTTGGAGCGCAGGAACACTGAAGCTTTCTTT.

The chain couples TRBV12-5 to TRBJ2-5, with TRBD2 as a possible D gene (6 bases). This CDR3 is built from 14 residues. CDR1 is LGHNT, CDR2 FRNRAP, per germline. The V end lost 1 base, the J end lost 5 bases, and 11 bases lay between the germline ends. In DNA, the CDR3 is TGTGCTAGTGGTTTGGAGGCCCGGGGGGAGACCCAGTACTTC. Amino acid sequence: CASGLEARGETQYF.

This sequence joins TRBV10-3 and TRBJ2-2; D is unclear. The germline gives CDR1 ENHRY, CDR2 SYGVKD. This CDR3 is built from 14 residues. The V gene lost 4 bases and the J gene lost 3 bases, with 9 bases spanning the gap. CDR3: CAISAFSDTGELFF. The CDR3 DNA reads as TGTGCCATCAGTGCGTTTTCGGACACCGGGGAGCTGTTTTTT.

The V call is TRBV6-1, the J call TRBJ2-3, with D possibly being TRBD1 (6 bases). The CDR3 is 17 residues long. The V end lost 4 bases, the J end lost 2 bases, and 19 bases lay between the germline ends. Looked up from germline, CDR1 is MNHNS and CDR2 is SASEGT. DNA of the CDR3: TGTGCCAGCAGTGGAAACAGGGTCAGGTGGGACACAGATACGCAGTATTTT. It translates to CASSGNRVRWDTDTQYF.

This clonotype is classed as large. The V and J genes are TRBV6-5 and TRBJ1-2, with 9 positions matching TRBD1. Looked up from germline, CDR1 is MNHEY and CDR2 is SVGAGI. V lost 10 bases to trimming and J lost 1 base; unmatched junction nucleotides: 10. The CDR3 spans 15 residues. DNA of the CDR3: TGTGCCACCCTCGGACAGGGGACTCGTAACTATGGCTACACCTTC. Translated, it gives CATLGQGTRNYGYTF.